The source of this T cell receptor (beta chain) is a study of Ad26.COV2.S vaccination and SARS-CoV-2 variants. Across the study: Once, or twice with 56 days between doses, Ad26.COV2.S was given intramuscularly.

Study outcomes and limitations: A substantial breadth of spike-specific CD8+ and CD4+ T cell responses after vaccination has been reported. Compared with placebo recipients, vaccine recipients had higher spike-specific TCR breadth.

As regards this clone: No antigen is known for it.

The CDR3 spans 14 residues. With 4 bases clipped from V and 9 bases from J, the junction kept 5 bases outside the gene matches. In germline, CDR1 is SGHRS, CDR2 YFSETQ. Measured with immunoSEQ multiplex PCR; TCRdb has only the in-frame clones, and not every one. The data hold about 420,000 clones, with approximately 88% observed a single time. The treatment was: 19 received Ad26.COV2.S at low or high dose, single or two shots; roughly five received placebo; per-sample allocation not given. The samples date from day 63 after the first vaccine or placebo injection. Material: peripheral blood, obtained in a trial of Ad26.COV2.S vaccine versus placebo. This clonotype was sampled from a person between 18 and 65 years old who received the Ad26.COV2.S COVID-19 vaccine or a placebo. This chain connects TRBV5-1 to TRBJ1-6, with TRBD1 identical over 9 bases. The CDR3 nucleotides read TGCGCCAGCAGCACGGGACAGGGCGCTTCACCCCTCCACTTT. Translating it yields CASSTGQGASPLHF.